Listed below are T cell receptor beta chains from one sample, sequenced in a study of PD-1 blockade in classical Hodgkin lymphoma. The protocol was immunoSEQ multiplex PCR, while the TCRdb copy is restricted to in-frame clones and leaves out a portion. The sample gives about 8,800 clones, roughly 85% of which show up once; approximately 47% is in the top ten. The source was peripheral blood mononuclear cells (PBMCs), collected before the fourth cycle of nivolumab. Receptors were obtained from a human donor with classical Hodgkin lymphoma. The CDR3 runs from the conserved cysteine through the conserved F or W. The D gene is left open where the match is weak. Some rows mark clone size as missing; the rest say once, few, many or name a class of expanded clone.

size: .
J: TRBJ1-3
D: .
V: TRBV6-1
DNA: TGTGCCAGCTATGGAAACACCATATATTTT
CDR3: CASYGNTIYF

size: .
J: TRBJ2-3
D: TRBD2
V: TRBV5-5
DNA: TGTGCCAGCACGCTAGCGGGGTTTACTGATACGCAGTATTTT
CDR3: CASTLAGFTDTQYF

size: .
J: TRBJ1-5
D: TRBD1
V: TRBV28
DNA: TGTGCCAGCAGTTTATGGGCGGGACAGGGATACAATCAGCCCCAGCATTTT
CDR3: CASSLWAGQGYNQPQHF

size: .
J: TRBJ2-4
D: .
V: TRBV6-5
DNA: TGTGCCAGCAGTTACTCACCGGGGGCGAACATTCAGTACTTC
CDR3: CASSYSPGANIQYF

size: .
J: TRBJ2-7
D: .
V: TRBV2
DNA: TGTGCCAGCGATCAATACAGCCTCTCCTACGAGCAGTACTTC
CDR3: CASDQYSLSYEQYF

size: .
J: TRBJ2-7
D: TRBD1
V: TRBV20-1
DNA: TGCACCCCGGGACAGGGTTCTCTCTACTTC
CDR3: CTPGQGSLYF

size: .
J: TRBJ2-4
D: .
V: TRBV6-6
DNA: TGTGCCAGCAGTTACCCCGACACCAAAGCCAAAAACATTCAGTACTTC
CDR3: CASSYPDTKAKNIQYF

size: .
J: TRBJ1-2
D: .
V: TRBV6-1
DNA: TGTGCCAGCAGGCAATATCAGGGTAACTATGGCTACACCTTC
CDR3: CASRQYQGNYGYTF

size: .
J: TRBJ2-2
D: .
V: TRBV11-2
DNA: TGTGCCAGCAGCTTAGTCCGGGGATATCACACCGGGGAGCTGTTTTTT
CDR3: CASSLVRGYHTGELFF

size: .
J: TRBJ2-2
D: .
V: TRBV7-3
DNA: TGTGCCAGCAGCTTCGGAATGAACGGGGAGCTGTTTTTT
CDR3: CASSFGMNGELFF

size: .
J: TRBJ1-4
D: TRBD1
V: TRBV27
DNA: TGTGCCAGCAGTCCCATCCGCACTGCAGGGGGCGTCCATGAAAAACTGTTTTTT
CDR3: CASSPIRTAGGVHEKLFF

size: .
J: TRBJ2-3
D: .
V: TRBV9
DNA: TGTGCCAGCAGCGTAGGTGGAATCCTCACAGATACGCAGTATTTT
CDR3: CASSVGGILTDTQYF

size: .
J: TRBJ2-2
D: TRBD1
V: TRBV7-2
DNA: TGTGCCAGCAGGGACAGGGGGAACACCGGGGAGCTGTTTTTT
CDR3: CASRDRGNTGELFF

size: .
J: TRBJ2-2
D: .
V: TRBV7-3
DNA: TGTGCCAGCAGCCCCGTAAGTGGCGGGGAGCTGTTTTTT
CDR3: CASSPVSGGELFF

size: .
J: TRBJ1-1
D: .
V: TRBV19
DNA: TGTGCCAGTAGTATTACCCGGGCCGGCCGGGGGAGCACTGAAGCTTTCTTT
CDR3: CASSITRAGRGSTEAFF

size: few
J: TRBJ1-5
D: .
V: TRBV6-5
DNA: TGTGCCAGCAGCCCCGAGGGGCGACCCAATCAGCCCCAGCATTTT
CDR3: CASSPEGRPNQPQHF

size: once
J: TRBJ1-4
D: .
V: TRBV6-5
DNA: TGTGCCAGCAGGAGAACAGGGTTGATCGAAAAACTGTTTTTT
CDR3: CASRRTGLIEKLFF